One T cell receptor (beta chain) is described in this entry. The sample comes from a study of patients and donors after allogeneic stem cell transplantation. TCRdb analysed the RT-PCR reads with MiXCR anew, one entry per CDR3 protein. The table records under 200,000 distinct CDR3 sequences, about 29% of them present only once. Trimming took 4 bases from V and 4 from J; bases not matched to a gene: 4. The CDR3 spans 14 residues. CDR1 and CDR2 (germline): KGHDR, SFDVKD. The chain has TRBV24-1 and TRBJ1-2, with TRBD1 matching over 8 bases. The sequence was obtained from a human donor who was either an allogeneic HSCT recipient or a stem cell or donor lymphocyte infusion donor (not recorded which). It is not recorded whose cells these are; they may come from a transplant donor. The specimen sequenced was blood, either unsorted or a sorted T cell fraction (not recorded which). The CDR3 DNA reads TGTGCCACCAGTGACCCCGACAGGGGCTATGGCTACACCTTC. This encodes CATSDPDRGYGYTF.